The next 26 T cell receptor beta chains were all read from a single sample in a study of cytomegalovirus exposure and HLA in healthy donors. PCR used 60 Vbeta primers and 13 Jbeta primers. Measured with immunoSEQ multiplex PCR; TCRdb has only the in-frame clones, and not every one. The sample records 100,000 to 150,000 clones, 50% to 75% being singletons. Sequenced sample: PBMCs. Receptors were obtained from a woman aged 40 to 50 in good health and CMV-seronegative.

V gene TRBV13 combines with J gene TRBJ2-1; 10 positions agree with TRBD2. The length of the CDR3 is 15 residues. V lost 9 bases, J lost 4 bases, and 9 bases stayed unmatched. Germline V gene sequence: CDR1 PRHDT, CDR2 FYEKMQ (reference sequence). The chain's CDR3 is CASILAGVGYNEQFF. CDR3 DNA: TGTGCCAGTATCCTAGCGGGGGTGGGGTACAATGAGCAGTTCTTC.

The chain links TRBV7-9 to TRBJ1-2; D possibly corresponds to TRBD1 (6 bases). V was clipped by 2 bases and J by 2 bases, with 15 bases between them. CDR3 size: 16 residues. Germline V gene lookup returns CDR1 SEHNR and CDR2 FQNEAQ (reference sequence). Here the CDR3 DNA reads TGTGCCAGCAGCTTATTGGGGGCGCTTTACAACTATGGCTACACCTTC. It is translated as CASSLLGALYNYGYTF.

This clone was observed a handful of times. Different DNA sequences within this sample yield the same CDR3. The V and J genes are TRBV5-1 and TRBJ1-1, with TRBD1 matching over 8 bases. This CDR3 comprises 15 residues. V trimming: 4 bases; J trimming: 1 base; junction bases outside the gene matches: 6. Germline values: CDR1 SGHRS, CDR2 YFSETQ. The CDR3 here is CASSPGQGGNTEAFF. CDR3 sequence (DNA): TGCGCCAGCAGCCCCGGACAGGGTGGGAACACTGAAGCTTTCTTT.

This sequence joins TRBV18 and TRBJ1-5, with a weak D call TRBD1 (5 bases). V was trimmed by 3 bases and J by 3 bases, leaving 15 bases between them. The CDR3 loop spans 16 amino acids. Germline-derived CDR1 and CDR2 are KGHSH and LQKENI. This CDR3 is CASSPWGGSNNQPQHF. The CDR3 DNA is TGTGCCAGCTCACCGTGGGGGGGAAGTAACAATCAGCCCCAGCATTTT.

This clone was counted between two and nine times. CDR3 DNA sequence: TGTGCCAGCAGCCTCCGACAGGATTCGACCCAGTACTTC. It is translated as CASSLRQDSTQYF. The chain has TRBV11-2 and TRBJ2-5; a weak D match, TRBD1 (6 bases). CDR1 and CDR2 from the germline V gene are SGHAT and FQNNGV. The V end lost 5 bases, the J end lost 7 bases, and 14 bases lay between the germline ends. The CDR3 totals 13 residues.

The J gene is TRBJ2-5, the V gene TRBV29-1; D possibly corresponds to TRBD2 (6 bases). V dropped 3 bases and J dropped 6 bases, with 11 bases sitting between them. In germline, CDR1 is SQVTM, CDR2 ANQGSEA. The CDR3 has 12 residues. This CDR3 reads CSVEEGTKTQYF. CDR3 DNA sequence: TGCAGCGTTGAGGAGGGGACGAAGACCCAGTACTTC. Full variable domain (missing parts from reference TRBV29-1 and TRBJ2-5): SAVISQKPSRDICQRGTSLTIQCQVDSQVTMMFWYRQQPGQSLTLIATANQGSEATYESGFVIDKFPISRPNLTFSTLTVSNMSPEDSSIYLCSVEEGTKTQYFGPGTRLLVL.

The chain carries TRBV7-8 and TRBJ2-7, with D hard to call. The germline V gene encodes CDR1 SGHVS and CDR2 FQNEAQ. V was pared by 5 bases and J by 1 base, with 9 bases between. The CDR3 runs to 13 residues. This chain's CDR3 is CASSPPRSYEQYF. The CDR3 DNA is TGTGCCAGCAGCCCCCCTAGGTCCTACGAGCAGTACTTC. The whole variable domain, filled in from reference TRBV7-8 and TRBJ2-7, reads GAGVSQSPRYKVAKRGQDVALRCDPISGHVSLFWYQQALGQGPEFLTYFQNEAQLDKSGLPSDRFFAERPEGSVSTLKIQRTQQEDSAVYLCASSPPRSYEQYFGPGTRLTVT.

This rearrangement joins TRBV28 to TRBJ1-2; possible D gene TRBD1, 5 bases. Germline CDR1 reads MDHEN; CDR2 reads SYDVKM. Trimming took off 4 bases at V and 3 bases at J, with 6 bases between the two ends. The CDR3 is 12 amino acids. Here the CDR3 reads CASSWGDYGYTF. In DNA, the CDR3 is TGTGCCAGCAGTTGGGGGGACTATGGCTACACCTTC.

This clone was picked up a small number of times. The gene calls are TRBV7-2 and TRBJ2-3; 8 bases map to TRBD1. V lost 3 bases and J lost 6; bases outside the gene matches: 2. Germline CDR1 is SGHTA and CDR2 is FQGNSA. The CDR3 is made up of 13 amino acids. CDR3 protein: CASSLQGADTQYF. The CDR3 nucleotides are TGTGCCAGCAGCTTGCAGGGGGCGGATACGCAGTATTTT.

This sequence joins TRBV7-9 and TRBJ1-3; D perhaps matches TRBD1 (5 bases). The CDR3 runs 15 residues. V gave up 2 bases and J gave up 2 bases, with 10 bases separating them. Germline V gives CDR1 SEHNR, CDR2 FQNEAQ (reference sequence). CDR3: CASSLIWGPGNTIYF. CDR3 DNA sequence: TGTGCCAGCAGCTTAATTTGGGGCCCTGGAAACACCATATATTTT.

The chain links TRBV4-3 to TRBJ2-5; 9 bases fit TRBD1. The germline V gene encodes CDR1 LGHNA and CDR2 YSLEER. The CDR3 is 15 amino acids. After removal of 4 bases from V and 4 bases from J, the junction contained 7 bases not matched to a gene. The CDR3 region is CASSPGTGNLETQYF. The DNA of the CDR3 is TGCGCCAGCAGCCCGGGGACAGGGAACCTAGAGACCCAGTACTTC.

The rearrangement links TRBV5-1 to TRBJ2-3; TRBD2 aligns across 8 bases. Losses at the gene ends were 4 bases for V and 6 bases for J; bases not matched to a gene: 10. The CDR3 extends over 15 amino acids. Germline V gene data show CDR1 as SGHRS and CDR2 as YFSETQ. The chain's CDR3 is CASSPGGSGVDTQYF. DNA for the CDR3: TGCGCCAGCAGCCCCGGGGGTAGCGGGGTCGATACGCAGTATTTT.

This clone appeared a few times. The rearrangement links TRBV18 to TRBJ2-5; 7 positions agree with TRBD1. The end of the DNA aligns better with TRBJ2-7, so the J call may be wrong. The CDR3 length is 14 residues. Germline V gives CDR1 KGHSH, CDR2 LQKENI. CDR3 nucleotides: TGTGCCAGCTCACCGGGACAGCTTCTCTACGAGCAGTACTTC. This codes for CASSPGQLLYEQYF.

V gene TRBV5-1 combines with J gene TRBJ2-3, with D possibly TRBD2 on 5 matching bases. Looked up from germline, CDR1 is SGHRS and CDR2 is YFSETQ. V lost 0 bases to trimming and J lost 9 bases, with 11 bases between them. The CDR3 is made up of 13 amino acids. The CDR3 bases are TGCGCCAGCAGCTTGGCCGGGGAAGGGACGCAGTATTTT. It encodes CASSLAGEGTQYF.

This clone occurred once. The chain couples TRBV7-3 to TRBJ2-1; TRBD1 agrees at 7 bases. V lost 6 bases to trimming and J lost 16 bases; unmatched junction nucleotides: 18. Germline V CDR1 and CDR2: SGHTA, FQGTGA. This CDR3 spans 14 amino acids. The CDR3 is CASSPNEGRDRTFF. CDR3 DNA sequence: TGTGCCAGCAGTCCGAACGAAGGCCGGGACAGAACCTTCTTC.

The chain links TRBV2 to TRBJ2-1, with 8 bases matching TRBD2. This CDR3 has 14 amino acids. The ends lost 6 bases at V and 7 bases at J; junction bases unmatched: 8. Per germline, CDR1 SNHLY and CDR2 FYNNEI. CDR3 coding DNA: TGTGCCAGCAGGCGCGGGACGGGAGGGAATGAGCAGTTCTTC. Its translation: CASRRGTGGNEQFF.

This clone was seen more than once but under ten times. V is TRBV6-1 and J is TRBJ1-5; D not certain. This CDR3 contains 14 residues. V gave up 2 bases and J gave up 4 bases, with 9 bases separating them. The germline V gene encodes CDR1 MNHNS and CDR2 SASEGT. The chain's CDR3 is CASSESGPNQPQHF. The CDR3 DNA sequence: TGTGCCAGCAGTGAAAGTGGCCCAAATCAGCCCCAGCATTTT.

The chain has TRBV6-5 and TRBJ2-3; 15 nucleotides line up with TRBD2. The trim removed 6 bases at V and 7 bases at J, leaving 5 bases unmatched. Germline loops: CDR1 MNHEY, CDR2 SVGAGI. The CDR3 sequence is 15 residues long. CDR3 DNA sequence: TGTGCCAGCAGGGGACTAGCGGGGGGAGAAAATACGCAGTATTTT. This translates into CASRGLAGGENTQYF.

Comment on this clone: Other DNA sequences in the sample encode the same CDR3. The chain combines TRBV30 with TRBJ1-1, with unresolved D. CDR1 and CDR2 from the germline V gene are GTSNPN and SVGIG (reference sequence). V gave up 2 bases and J gave up 2 bases, with 6 bases separating them. The CDR3 runs to 12 residues. CDR3 DNA: TGTGCCTGGAGTCGCAGTAACACTGAAGCTTTCTTT. Amino acids: CAWSRSNTEAFF.

This chain links TRBV19 with TRBJ1-5, with D possibly matching TRBD1 (6 bases). CDR3 length: 14 amino acids. Germline V gene lookup returns CDR1 LNHDA and CDR2 SQIVND (reference sequence). The germline V and J ends were trimmed by 9 bases and 3 bases, with 15 bases remaining between them. The CDR3 loop is CASSAGGTNQPQHF. The CDR3 nucleotides are TGTGCCAGCAGTGCGGGGGGCACCAATCAGCCCCAGCATTTT.

This chain links TRBV4-2 with TRBJ1-5; 9 nucleotides line up with TRBD1. CDR3 size: 16 residues. V shed 1 base, J shed 3 bases, and the junction held 4 bases outside the gene matches. CDR1 and CDR2 from the germline V gene are LGHNA and YNFKEQ. The CDR3 nucleotides are TGTGCCAGCAGCCAAGCCGGGACAGGGTACAATCAGCCCCAGCATTTT. Protein: CASSQAGTGYNQPQHF.

A note on this clone: The sample carries other DNA sequences with the same CDR3. J is TRBJ2-3 and V is TRBV7-3, with a weak D call TRBD2 (5 bases). Germline assignment: CDR1 SGHTA and CDR2 FQGTGA. V was clipped by 4 bases and J by 2 bases, with 10 bases between them. The CDR3 length is 14 residues. This CDR3 reads CASSSGLHTDTQYF. CDR3 DNA: TGTGCCAGCAGCTCCGGACTTCACACAGATACGCAGTATTTT. The full variable domain, rest sourced from reference TRBV7-3 and TRBJ2-3, is GAGVSQTPSNKVTEKGKYVELRCDPISGHTALYWYRQSLGQGPEFLIYFQGTGAADDSGLPNDRFFAVRPEGSVSTLKIQRTERGDSAVYLCASSSGLHTDTQYFGPGTRLTVL.

The chain uses TRBV7-9 and TRBJ2-7; maybe TRBD1 (6 bases). Germline values: CDR1 SEHNR, CDR2 FQNEAQ (reference sequence). The V gene lost 5 bases and the J gene lost 2 bases, with 13 bases spanning the gap. This CDR3 is built from 14 residues. The CDR3 protein is CASSPRTETYEQYF. The CDR3 bases are TGTGCCAGCAGCCCCCGGACAGAAACCTACGAGCAGTACTTC.

The chain combines TRBV4-1 with TRBJ2-7; 7 bases agree with TRBD1. The V and J ends lost 0 bases and 2 bases, in that order; junction bases with no gene match: 7. This CDR3 comprises 16 residues. The germline gives CDR1 MGHRA, CDR2 YSYEKL. In DNA, the CDR3 is TGCGCCAGCAGCCAAGAGGCACAGGGGTGGACCTACGAGCAGTACTTC. Translating it yields CASSQEAQGWTYEQYF.

The J gene is TRBJ1-6, the V gene TRBV27; 8 nucleotides align to TRBD1. J lost 4 bases, V lost 6 bases, and 5 bases had no gene match. The CDR3 extends over 15 amino acids. CDR1 and CDR2 from the germline V gene are MNHEY and SMNVEV (reference sequence). The CDR3 spells CASRGQALYNSPLHF. CDR3 nucleotides: TGTGCCAGCAGGGGACAGGCGCTATATAATTCACCCCTCCACTTT.

This clone was observed a few times. This chain joins TRBV7-2 and TRBJ2-7; D gene unclear. Germline V lookup: CDR1 SGHTA, CDR2 FQGNSA. There are 15 residues in the CDR3. Trimming removed 1 base at V and 0 bases at J, with 10 bases between. CDR3 bases: TGTGCCAGCAGCTTAGTAGGCGGCACCTCCTACGAGCAGTACTTC. Protein sequence: CASSLVGGTSYEQYF.